The rows below give T cell receptor beta chains drawn from one sample of a study of blood T cell repertoires in COVID-19. Only in-frame clones appear in the TCRdb table, and some are missing; sequencing was by immunoSEQ multiplex PCR. This table holds under 200,000 clones, roughly 84% found once. What was sequenced was peripheral blood. These receptors were collected from a man aged 60 to 69 who had recovered from COVID-19. Each CDR3 is given with its conserved first and last residue. Fields, in order: D gene, clone size, V gene, J gene, CDR3 DNA, CDR3 protein. A D gene is named only where the DNA matches it firmly. Only some rows state a clone size, as once, few, many or a class for expanded clones.

D gene: .
clone size: .
V gene: TRBV6-6
J gene: TRBJ1-2
CDR3 DNA: TGTGCCAGCAGTTACTCGGTCCTTTCGGAGGGCTACACCTTC
CDR3 protein: CASSYSVLSEGYTF

D gene: .
clone size: .
V gene: TRBV10-3
J gene: TRBJ1-2
CDR3 DNA: TGTGCCATCAGTGAAACGGCTAACTATGGCTACACCTTC
CDR3 protein: CAISETANYGYTF

D gene: .
clone size: .
V gene: TRBV7-9
J gene: TRBJ1-4
CDR3 DNA: TGTGCCAGCACCCAGGGGTCTTCTCGGTCTAATGAAAAACTGTTTTTT
CDR3 protein: CASTQGSSRSNEKLFF

D gene: TRBD1
clone size: .
V gene: TRBV7-9
J gene: TRBJ2-7
CDR3 DNA: TGTGCCAGCAGCTTAGGTTCGGGACAGGGGGTCGACGAGCAGTACTTC
CDR3 protein: CASSLGSGQGVDEQYF

D gene: .
clone size: .
V gene: TRBV15
J gene: TRBJ2-3
CDR3 DNA: TGTGCCACCAGCAGAGATGGGCTAGGGGGGGGCGAAGATACGCAGTATTTT
CDR3 protein: CATSRDGLGGGEDTQYF

D gene: TRBD1
clone size: once
V gene: TRBV5-5
J gene: TRBJ2-1
CDR3 DNA: TGTGCCAGCAGCCTGACAGGGAACACCTACAATGAGCAGTTCTTC
CDR3 protein: CASSLTGNTYNEQFF

D gene: TRBD1
clone size: .
V gene: TRBV9
J gene: TRBJ1-2
CDR3 DNA: TGTGCCAGCAGCAGCGGGACAGGGGCTAACTATGGCTACACCTTC
CDR3 protein: CASSSGTGANYGYTF

D gene: TRBD2
clone size: .
V gene: TRBV2
J gene: TRBJ2-3
CDR3 DNA: TGTGCCAGCAGTGATGCCCTAGCGGGGACAGATACGCAGTATTTT
CDR3 protein: CASSDALAGTDTQYF

D gene: TRBD1
clone size: .
V gene: TRBV7-8
J gene: TRBJ1-5
CDR3 DNA: TGTGCCAGCAGGCGCACCCCGGGACAGGCCAATCAGCCCCAGCATTTT
CDR3 protein: CASRRTPGQANQPQHF

D gene: .
clone size: .
V gene: TRBV6-5
J gene: TRBJ1-3
CDR3 DNA: TGTGCCAGCAGTCCCCGGGGAGTCTCTGGAAACACCATATATTTT
CDR3 protein: CASSPRGVSGNTIYF

D gene: TRBD1
clone size: .
V gene: TRBV7-2
J gene: TRBJ2-2
CDR3 DNA: TGTGCCAGCAGCCGTCGACAGGGGGCGGGCGGGGAGCTGTTTTTT
CDR3 protein: CASSRRQGAGGELFF

D gene: TRBD2
clone size: .
V gene: TRBV2
J gene: TRBJ2-2
CDR3 DNA: TGTGCCAGCAAGAGCGGGGGAATTTACACCGGGGAGCTGTTTTTT
CDR3 protein: CASKSGGIYTGELFF

D gene: .
clone size: .
V gene: TRBV9
J gene: TRBJ1-2
CDR3 DNA: TGTGCCAGCAGCGATTTAGCTAACTATGGCTACACCTTC
CDR3 protein: CASSDLANYGYTF

D gene: TRBD1
clone size: .
V gene: TRBV5-1
J gene: TRBJ2-7
CDR3 DNA: TGCGCCAGCAGCTTGGATGGGACAGGGAGTTCCTACGAGCAGTACTTC
CDR3 protein: CASSLDGTGSSYEQYF

D gene: TRBD1
clone size: .
V gene: TRBV19
J gene: TRBJ1-2
CDR3 DNA: TGTGCCAGTAGTATCCCGACAGGGGAGAACTATGGCTACACCTTC
CDR3 protein: CASSIPTGENYGYTF

D gene: .
clone size: .
V gene: TRBV9
J gene: TRBJ1-2
CDR3 DNA: TGTGCCAGCACCCCGGGAGGGCAAGTGGATGGCTACACCTTC
CDR3 protein: CASTPGGQVDGYTF

D gene: TRBD2
clone size: .
V gene: TRBV7-2
J gene: TRBJ2-5
CDR3 DNA: TGTGCCAGCACCCTAACTAGCGGGGGGGCTAAGGAGACCCAGTACTTC
CDR3 protein: CASTLTSGGAKETQYF

D gene: TRBD1
clone size: .
V gene: TRBV18
J gene: TRBJ1-1
CDR3 DNA: TGTGCCAGCTCACCAACGGACAGGCATAACACTGAAGCTTTCTTT
CDR3 protein: CASSPTDRHNTEAFF

D gene: .
clone size: few
V gene: TRBV18
J gene: TRBJ1-1
CDR3 DNA: TGTGCCAGCTCACCACAGATCCTGGAGGACACTGAAGCTTTCTTT
CDR3 protein: CASSPQILEDTEAFF

D gene: TRBD1
clone size: .
V gene: TRBV24-1
J gene: TRBJ2-7
CDR3 DNA: TGTGCCACCTCGACAGGGGGTGGCCACGAGCAGTACTTC
CDR3 protein: CATSTGGGHEQYF

D gene: TRBD2
clone size: .
V gene: TRBV14
J gene: TRBJ2-3
CDR3 DNA: TGTGCCAGCAGCCACAGCGGGAGGGGGGCCGGAGATACGCAGTATTTT
CDR3 protein: CASSHSGRGAGDTQYF

D gene: .
clone size: .
V gene: TRBV5-1
J gene: TRBJ1-4
CDR3 DNA: TGCGCCAGCAGCTTGAGAACAGGCTTAAATGAAAAACTGTTTTTT
CDR3 protein: CASSLRTGLNEKLFF

D gene: TRBD1
clone size: once
V gene: TRBV12-3/TRBV12-4
J gene: TRBJ1-4
CDR3 DNA: TGTGCCAGCAGCCCCGGGACAGGTGGCAAACTGTTTTTT
CDR3 protein: CASSPGTGGKLFF

D gene: .
clone size: .
V gene: TRBV5-4
J gene: TRBJ1-6
CDR3 DNA: TGTGCCAGCACCCTGGGGGGGGGATCCTATAATTCACCCCTCCACTTT
CDR3 protein: CASTLGGGSYNSPLHF

D gene: TRBD1
clone size: .
V gene: TRBV11-3
J gene: TRBJ2-7
CDR3 DNA: TGTGCCAGCAGCCCCGCCGGGACAGGGGCTCGCGAGCAGTACTTC
CDR3 protein: CASSPAGTGAREQYF